This TCR beta chain was documented in a study of CD8 T cells in ankylosing spondylitis (dated by TCRdb to between 2016 and 2019). Background on the whole study: To find TCR variants linked to disease, the study profiled T cell receptor beta repertoires in ankylosing spondylitis patients and healthy donors. In total, the full study cohort was made up of roughly 110 healthy donors and some 26 ankylosing spondylitis patients. Samples of peripheral blood were taken, and for ankylosing spondylitis patients, synovial fluid was collected as well.

What the authors observed across the whole study: A TCR beta motif of roughly 8 highly homologous amino acid variants appeared characteristic of blood from ankylosing spondylitis patients. According to the report, matched synovial fluid samples from ankylosing spondylitis patients were significantly enriched for the disease-linked clones. Some motif variants had previously been reported in the synovial fluid and blood of reactive arthritis patients, which suggests shared mechanisms of disease initiation. A CD8+ phenotype was shown by the disease-linked clones, which were found at relatively low frequencies in peripheral blood.

Sequencing was carried out with an Illumina HiSeq 2500. Quantitative 5'-RACE with molecular barcodes was used to prepare TCR beta libraries. On the study's bioinformatics: A new computational method based on a probabilistic model of VDJ rearrangement was used to identify disease-linked TCR variants. The public reads were run again by TCRdb, first through fastp at Q25 and then through MiXCR, and only productive beta chains were kept. Duplicate CDR3 protein sequences are folded into a single record with the most common DNA and genes. The authors' filters were not applied to this entry. In all, the sample holds 100,000 to 150,000 distinct CDR3 sequences, and more than 6.5% of those were seen once. The ten largest clones take up more than 9% of the sample. The CDR3 contains 15 residues, cysteine and phenylalanine counted. Here the CDR3 DNA is all that survives: 45 bases in frame from base 1. CDR1 SGHKS and CDR2 YYEKEE were looked up in the germline V gene (reference sequence). V is pruned by 3 bases and J by 5 bases, leaving 3 bases of the junction without a gene match.

This clonotype has at least ten counts. Its antigen is unknown. Base qualities are not at hand, and no much larger clone is one base apart. This TCR came from a male donor with ankylosing spondylitis or in good health (not recorded which). This sequence uses TRBV5-5 and TRBJ2-2, and 11 junction bases match TRBD1. Material: blood, either unsorted or a sorted T cell fraction (not recorded which). The sequenced DNA is TGTGCCAGCAGCTGGACAGGGGGCGGAACCGGGGAGCTGTTTTTT. Its translation reads: CASSWTGGGTGELFF.